This T cell receptor beta chain was documented in a study of blood T cell repertoires in COVID-19. About the research overall: Material from acute and convalescent COVID-19 was sourced from the United States, Italy and Spain. Nucleic acid was either cDNA or gDNA, and it came from T cells, B-cell-depleted T cells, or PBMCs.

This clone was seen only a few times. Germline V CDR1 and CDR2: SNHLY, FYNNEI. This CDR3 comprises 14 residues. V lost 4 bases to trimming and J lost 2 bases; unmatched junction nucleotides: 4. In the original analysis: Cell counts per sample came from amplifying reference gene primers. TCRdb's copy holds only in-frame clones and misses some; the assay was immunoSEQ multiplex PCR. V and J calls and clone size follow that table, whereas D and trimming were derived from the DNA. The table shows under 20,000 clones, with 81% occurring only once. The sequence was collected from a man aged 55 to 70 with acute or convalescent COVID-19. The chain recombines TRBV2 with TRBJ2-7, with 8 bases lining up with TRBD2. Sequenced: peripheral blood. The DNA of the CDR3 is TGTGCCAGCAGTGCGGTAGCGGGACCCTACGAGCAGTACTTC. Amino acids: CASSAVAGPYEQYF.